This paragraph reports one TCR beta chain. TCR beta CDR3 amplification used RNA transcripts. The library came from an HTBI-primed first-round RT-PCR and a second-round multiplex PCR. A single record per CDR3 protein comes from TCRdb applying MiXCR to the multiplex PCR reads. The sample has about 340,000 distinct CDR3 sequences, roughly 17% seen once; the top ten hold roughly an eighth. This sample stems from a study of Graves' ophthalmopathy and Graves' hyperthyroidism. The J segment lost 7 bases and the V segment lost 5 bases, leaving 9 bases of the junction unmatched. CDR3 length equals 15 residues.

The sequence came from an adult man with Graves' ophthalmopathy. The chain couples TRBV12-3 or TRBV12-4 to TRBJ1-2, with TRBD1 identical over 11 bases. Sequenced input: peripheral blood. This CDR3 reads CASSKITGTGGGYTF. CDR3 nucleotides: TGTGCCAGCAGTAAGATTACCGGGACAGGGGGTGGCTACACCTTC.